This record covers a single T cell receptor (beta chain). Antigen specificity is unknown. This sample was taken from a study of T cell repertoires in cytomegalovirus infection. Overall study: Recently identified HLA-C-restricted CMV epitopes and well-studied HLA-B-restricted CMV epitopes were used by the study. Public TCR beta signature analysis indicated the presence of both CMV infection and matching HLA type. Study-wide results and limits: Cumulated frequencies of public TCR beta families served to identify carriers of CMV plus the relevant HLA. Clonotypes of TCR beta that were HLA-C-restricted and CMV-specific dominated the ex vivo response.

TCRdb used MiXCR to reprocess the reads, holding one entry per CDR3 protein. The sample yields about 920,000 distinct CDR3 sequences, approximately 30% seen once. Here the sequenced sample was cultured CD8+ T cells from PBMCs, taken from culture after CMV antigen stimulation. The receptor was derived from a human donor in good health (CMV status not recorded). Some clones in this sample may be carry-over from other donors' samples.

CDR3 in amino acids: CASGLAVGGSYEQYF. The CDR3 DNA is TGTGCTAGTGGTTTGGCGGTAGGGGGCTCCTACGAGCAGTACTTC. The chain is built from TRBV12-5 and TRBJ2-7, with D possibly TRBD1 on 6 matching bases. CDR1 is LGHNT and CDR2 is FRNRAP in the germline V gene. The CDR3 is 15 residues long. V shed 1 base and J shed 0 bases, with 10 bases lying between them.